The clone carrying this T cell receptor (beta chain) showed up many times. Its cognate antigen is unknown. The data were taken from a study of T cells after yellow fever vaccination. Study at large: SMART-Seq v4 Ultra Low Input prepared libraries from low-cell fractions. Study-wide findings and caveats: Researchers noted that a small share of clonotypes showed up in both CD4 and CD8 compartments. High-abundance clonotypes from the bulk population could contaminate FACS-sorted repertoires. Reappearance after the booster was observed for most primary-vaccination clones (roughly 96% CD4, just over 85% CD8).

MiXCR, run by TCRdb on the 5' RACE reads, gives a single entry per CDR3 protein. The table shows about 160,000 distinct CDR3 sequences, with less than 9% occurring only once. Source: CD4+ T cells sorted from PBMCs, taken about 5 days after the first yellow fever vaccination. The sequence was obtained from a man aged 18 to 29 who received the YFV17D yellow fever vaccine.

CDR3 DNA: TGTGCCAGCAGACACCTGACCTATGGCTACACCTTC. It translates to CASRHLTYGYTF. V is TRBV6-4 and J is TRBJ1-2; D not resolved. The CDR3 is 12 residues long. Trimming cost V 6 bases and J 4 bases, with 9 bases left between them. Per the germline V gene, CDR1 is MRHNA and CDR2 is SNTAGT.